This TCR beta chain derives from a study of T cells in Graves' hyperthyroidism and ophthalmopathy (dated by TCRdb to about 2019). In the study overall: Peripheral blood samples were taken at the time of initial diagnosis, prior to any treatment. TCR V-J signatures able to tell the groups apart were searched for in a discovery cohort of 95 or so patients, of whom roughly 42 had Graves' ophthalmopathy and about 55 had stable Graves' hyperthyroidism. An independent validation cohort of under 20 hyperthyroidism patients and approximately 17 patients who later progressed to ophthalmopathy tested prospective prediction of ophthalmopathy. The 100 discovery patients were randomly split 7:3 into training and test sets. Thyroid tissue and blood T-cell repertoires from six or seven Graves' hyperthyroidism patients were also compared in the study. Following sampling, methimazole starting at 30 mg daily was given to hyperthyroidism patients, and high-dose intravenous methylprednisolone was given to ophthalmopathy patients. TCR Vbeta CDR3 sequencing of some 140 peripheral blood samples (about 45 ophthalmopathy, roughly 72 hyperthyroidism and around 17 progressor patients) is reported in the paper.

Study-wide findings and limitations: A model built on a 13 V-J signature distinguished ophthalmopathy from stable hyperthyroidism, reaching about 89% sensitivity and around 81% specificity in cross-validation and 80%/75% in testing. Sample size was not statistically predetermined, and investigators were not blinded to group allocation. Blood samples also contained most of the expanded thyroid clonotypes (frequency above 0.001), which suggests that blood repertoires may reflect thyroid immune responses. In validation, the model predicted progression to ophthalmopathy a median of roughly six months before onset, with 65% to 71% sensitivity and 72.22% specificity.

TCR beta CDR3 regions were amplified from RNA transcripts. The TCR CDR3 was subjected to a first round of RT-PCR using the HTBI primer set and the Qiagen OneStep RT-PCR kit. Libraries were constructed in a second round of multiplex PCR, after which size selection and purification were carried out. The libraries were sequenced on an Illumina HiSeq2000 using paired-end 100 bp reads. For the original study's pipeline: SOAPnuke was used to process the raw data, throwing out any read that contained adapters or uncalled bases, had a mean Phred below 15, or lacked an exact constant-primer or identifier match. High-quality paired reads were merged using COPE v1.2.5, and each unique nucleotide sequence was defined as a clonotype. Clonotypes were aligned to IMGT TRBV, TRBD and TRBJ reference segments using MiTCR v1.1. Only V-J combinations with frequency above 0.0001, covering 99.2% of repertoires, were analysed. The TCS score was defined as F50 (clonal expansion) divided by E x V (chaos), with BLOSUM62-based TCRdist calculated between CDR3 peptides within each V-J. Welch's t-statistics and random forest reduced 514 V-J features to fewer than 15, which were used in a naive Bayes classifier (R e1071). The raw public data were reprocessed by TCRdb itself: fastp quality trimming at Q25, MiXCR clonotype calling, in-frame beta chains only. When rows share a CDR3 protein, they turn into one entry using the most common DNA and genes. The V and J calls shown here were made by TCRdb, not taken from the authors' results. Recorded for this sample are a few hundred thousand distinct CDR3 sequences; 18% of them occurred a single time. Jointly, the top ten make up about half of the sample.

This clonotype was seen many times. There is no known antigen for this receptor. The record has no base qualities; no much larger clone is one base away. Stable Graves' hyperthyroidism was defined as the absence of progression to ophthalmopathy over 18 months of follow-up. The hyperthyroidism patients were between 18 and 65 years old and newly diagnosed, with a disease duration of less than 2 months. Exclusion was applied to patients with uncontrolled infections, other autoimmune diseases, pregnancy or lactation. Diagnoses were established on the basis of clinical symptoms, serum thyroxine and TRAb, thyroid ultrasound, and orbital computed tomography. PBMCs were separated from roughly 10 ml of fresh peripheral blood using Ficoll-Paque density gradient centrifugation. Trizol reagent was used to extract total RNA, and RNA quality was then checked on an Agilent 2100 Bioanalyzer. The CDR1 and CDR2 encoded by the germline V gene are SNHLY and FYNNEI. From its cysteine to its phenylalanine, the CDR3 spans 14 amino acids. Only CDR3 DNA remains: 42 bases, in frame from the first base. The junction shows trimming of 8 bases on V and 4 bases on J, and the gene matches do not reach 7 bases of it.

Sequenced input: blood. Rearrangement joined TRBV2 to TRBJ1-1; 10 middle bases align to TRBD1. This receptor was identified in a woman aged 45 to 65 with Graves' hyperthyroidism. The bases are TGTGCCAGCCGGACAGGGGGGGAGGGCACTGAAGCTTTCTTT. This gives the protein CASRTGGEGTEAFF.